This T cell receptor beta chain was documented in a study of blood T cells in healthy people across ages. In the study overall: Every two T cells gave about one barcoded beta molecule via template switching.

Regarding this clonotype: The antigen is undetermined. One end of the junction does not line up with germline, which may come from a read error.

Study-wide findings and caveats: PBMC samples, being unsorted, prevented any conclusive comparison of naive and antigen-experienced cells.

The authors ran a second PCR of roughly 6 to 12 cycles using a sample-barcoded 5' primer and a J-beta primer mix. Each cDNA molecule was tagged by a template-switch adaptor with 12 random nucleotides. TCRdb recomputed calls from the 5' RACE reads with MiXCR, one row per CDR3 protein. The sample has over 700,000 distinct CDR3 sequences, about 53% seen once; the top ten hold 41%. Sequencing was carried out using blood. The TCR sequence derives from an elderly man in good health.

The CDR3 nucleotides are TGCGGTGCTAGAGGACGGACTAGCGGGAGGCCGAGCACAGATACGCAGTATTTT. Protein: CGARGRTSGRPSTDTQYF. The J gene is TRBJ2-3, the V gene TRBV20-1; 14 positions match TRBD2. Germline V CDR1 and CDR2: DFQATT, SNEGSKA (reference sequence). The CDR3 has 18 residues.